This TCR beta chain was captured in a study of pediatric ulcerative colitis. Germline CDR1 SGHTA, CDR2 FQGNSA. The CDR3 consists of 18 residues. The V gene lost 5 bases and the J gene lost 0 bases, with 17 bases spanning the gap. Study-wide results and limits: Ulcerative colitis patients shared more blood-rectal clones than controls. Rectal repertoires separated controls, mild-moderate and acute severe colitis. A couple of rectal CDR3 clonotypes occurred in all ulcerative colitis patients.

Sequencing was performed with immunoSEQ multiplex PCR; in TCRdb, only in-frame clones are kept and a portion is missing. The data contain about 5,800 clones, under 90% of them seen just once; the ten biggest clones take up about 2%. Controls had colonoscopy for suspected IBD, with normal endoscopy and no IBD the following year. In regard to this clone: Its cognate antigen is unknown.

This clonotype was obtained from a girl aged 5-17 years who was a control in a study of pediatric ulcerative colitis. V usage is TRBV7-2 and J usage is TRBJ2-6; D is possibly TRBD1 or TRBD2 (5 bases each). The sequencing sample was made of blood. CDR3 in DNA: TGTGCCAGCAGCCAACGGGGCAGGCTACTCTCTGGGGCCAACGTCCTGACTTTC. As protein: CASSQRGRLLSGANVLTF. The whole variable domain, filled in from reference TRBV7-2 and TRBJ2-6, reads GAGVSQSPSNKVTEKGKDVELRCDPISGHTALYWYRQSLGQGLEFLIYFQGNSAPDKSGLPSDRFSAERTGGSVSTLTIQRTQQEDSAVYLCASSQRGRLLSGANVLTFGAGSRLTVL.